This is a list of T cell receptor beta chains from one sample in a study of T-cell memory formation after mild COVID-19. TCRdb reanalysed the 5' RACE reads using MiXCR and keeps one entry per CDR3 protein. Altogether 350,000 to 500,000 distinct CDR3 sequences are present, about a sixth being singletons, with the ten largest covering roughly a fifth. The sample taken for sequencing was PBMCs or a T cell subset sorted from them (not recorded which). These receptors originate from a man in his late teens or twenties who had mild COVID-19 (a few samples of this study predate the infection). Cell type and time point are not known. Both conserved end residues are part of each CDR3. The size entry is marked missing in some rows and otherwise reads once, few, many or a size class.

CDR3aa: CASSYRTSEEETQYF
j_gene: TRBJ2-5
abundance: -
v_gene: TRBV7-8

CDR3aa: CASSWDKMGYGYTF
j_gene: TRBJ1-2
abundance: -
v_gene: TRBV4-3

CDR3aa: CASSSVAGPGYTF
j_gene: TRBJ1-2
abundance: few
v_gene: TRBV12-3/TRBV12-4

CDR3aa: CASSSERPGGTDTQYF
j_gene: TRBJ2-3
abundance: -
v_gene: TRBV7-2

CDR3aa: CASSQNVGDYPSYEQYF
j_gene: TRBJ2-7
abundance: -
v_gene: TRBV7-8

CDR3aa: CASSQQTGGDYNEQFF
j_gene: TRBJ2-1
abundance: many
v_gene: TRBV4-1

CDR3aa: CASRTGQLNTEAFF
j_gene: TRBJ1-1
abundance: -
v_gene: TRBV10-2

CDR3aa: CASSFPGQWKEQFF
j_gene: TRBJ2-1
abundance: -
v_gene: TRBV7-2

CDR3aa: CASSHKAKPTEAFF
j_gene: TRBJ1-1
abundance: -
v_gene: TRBV7-9

CDR3aa: CASSLGTSGGAPNEQFF
j_gene: TRBJ2-1
abundance: -
v_gene: TRBV5-1

CDR3aa: CASSPLGSLGTTEAFF
j_gene: TRBJ1-1
abundance: -
v_gene: TRBV18

CDR3aa: CASSLWKTGGGEQYF
j_gene: TRBJ2-7
abundance: -
v_gene: TRBV27

CDR3aa: CASSPRGGMGTQYF
j_gene: TRBJ2-5
abundance: -
v_gene: TRBV7-3

CDR3aa: CASSSLSTGINEQFF
j_gene: TRBJ2-1
abundance: -
v_gene: TRBV7-6

CDR3aa: CASSLRGNGETQYF
j_gene: TRBJ2-5
abundance: few
v_gene: TRBV5-6

CDR3aa: CATPWGENTEAFF
j_gene: TRBJ1-1
abundance: few
v_gene: TRBV6-6

CDR3aa: CASSAAGGANTEAFF
j_gene: TRBJ1-1
abundance: few
v_gene: TRBV7-2

CDR3aa: CASNLGHGSYEQYF
j_gene: TRBJ2-7
abundance: -
v_gene: TRBV27

CDR3aa: CASSQGTQEKLFF
j_gene: TRBJ1-4
abundance: -
v_gene: TRBV18

CDR3aa: CASSQGDGIQLYGYTF
j_gene: TRBJ1-2
abundance: -
v_gene: TRBV4-1

CDR3aa: CASMGSPTRGRETQYF
j_gene: TRBJ2-5
abundance: -
v_gene: TRBV12-3/TRBV12-4

CDR3aa: CASSYSGGHGELFF
j_gene: TRBJ2-2
abundance: -
v_gene: TRBV6-5

CDR3aa: CASSQDRGGQSPLHF
j_gene: TRBJ1-6
abundance: -
v_gene: TRBV4-2

CDR3aa: CASSLLGRAEYRETQYF
j_gene: TRBJ2-5
abundance: -
v_gene: TRBV7-2

CDR3aa: CASTAGISTDTQYF
j_gene: TRBJ2-3
abundance: -
v_gene: TRBV7-9

CDR3aa: CASSSRGTPGVDEQFF
j_gene: TRBJ2-1
abundance: -
v_gene: TRBV28

CDR3aa: CASSSRQYNEQFF
j_gene: TRBJ2-1
abundance: -
v_gene: TRBV6-2/TRBV6-3

CDR3aa: CASSLGVAETQYF
j_gene: TRBJ2-5
abundance: few
v_gene: TRBV5-1

CDR3aa: CASSGGHPNTEAFF
j_gene: TRBJ1-1
abundance: few
v_gene: TRBV25-1

CDR3aa: CASRRQGASTGELFF
j_gene: TRBJ2-2
abundance: -
v_gene: TRBV4-2

CDR3aa: CASSLTQSSYNSPLHF
j_gene: TRBJ1-6
abundance: -
v_gene: TRBV27

CDR3aa: CASSLDARSGVDTEAFF
j_gene: TRBJ1-1
abundance: -
v_gene: TRBV5-4

CDR3aa: CSARGGLAGGREQFF
j_gene: TRBJ2-1
abundance: -
v_gene: TRBV20-1

CDR3aa: CASSLKPSGSTLQETQYF
j_gene: TRBJ2-5
abundance: many
v_gene: TRBV7-2

CDR3aa: CASSLVGDLGVPETQYF
j_gene: TRBJ2-5
abundance: few
v_gene: TRBV5-4

CDR3aa: CASSQEMGKRGTGELFF
j_gene: TRBJ2-2
abundance: -
v_gene: TRBV4-3

CDR3aa: CASSRGTAPTGELFF
j_gene: TRBJ2-2
abundance: -
v_gene: TRBV7-6

CDR3aa: CASSVERDRERPEDFF
j_gene: TRBJ1-1
abundance: once
v_gene: TRBV9

CDR3aa: CASSERGVGNQPQHF
j_gene: TRBJ1-5
abundance: few
v_gene: TRBV6-5

CDR3aa: CASSQDLGLATQYF
j_gene: TRBJ2-3
abundance: many
v_gene: TRBV4-3

CDR3aa: CASSFVGGTQAKNIQYF
j_gene: TRBJ2-4
abundance: -
v_gene: TRBV5-1

CDR3aa: CASSPPDSGEGYTF
j_gene: TRBJ1-2
abundance: few
v_gene: TRBV12-3/TRBV12-4

CDR3aa: CASKVNRGNEQFF
j_gene: TRBJ2-1
abundance: few
v_gene: TRBV12-3/TRBV12-4

CDR3aa: CASSLEGAEGYTF
j_gene: TRBJ1-2
abundance: -
v_gene: TRBV7-9

CDR3aa: CSAIRQGTEAFF
j_gene: TRBJ1-1
abundance: -
v_gene: TRBV20-1

CDR3aa: CASSSDGFQPQHF
j_gene: TRBJ1-5
abundance: many
v_gene: TRBV11-2

CDR3aa: CASSLVYHSTDTQYF
j_gene: TRBJ2-3
abundance: few
v_gene: TRBV7-2

CDR3aa: CASSDDPNTEAFF
j_gene: TRBJ1-1
abundance: few
v_gene: TRBV7-3

CDR3aa: CASMNTRVLHEQFF
j_gene: TRBJ2-1
abundance: few
v_gene: TRBV12-3/TRBV12-4

CDR3aa: CASSPRLAVNEQFF
j_gene: TRBJ2-1
abundance: few
v_gene: TRBV5-1